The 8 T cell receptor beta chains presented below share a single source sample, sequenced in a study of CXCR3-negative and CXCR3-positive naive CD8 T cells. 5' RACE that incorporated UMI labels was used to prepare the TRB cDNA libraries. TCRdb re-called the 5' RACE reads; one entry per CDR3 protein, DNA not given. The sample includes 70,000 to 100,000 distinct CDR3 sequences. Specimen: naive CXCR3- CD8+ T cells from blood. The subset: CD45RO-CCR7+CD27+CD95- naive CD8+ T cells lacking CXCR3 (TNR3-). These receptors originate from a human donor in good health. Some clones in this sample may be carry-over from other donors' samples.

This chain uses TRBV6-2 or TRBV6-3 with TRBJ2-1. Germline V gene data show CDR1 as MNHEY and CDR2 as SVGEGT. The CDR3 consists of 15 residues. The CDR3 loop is CASSYARGSYNEQFF.

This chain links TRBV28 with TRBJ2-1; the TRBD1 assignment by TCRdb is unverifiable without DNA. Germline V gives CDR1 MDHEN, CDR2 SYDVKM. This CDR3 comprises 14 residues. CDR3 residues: CASSLGTVNAGKFF.

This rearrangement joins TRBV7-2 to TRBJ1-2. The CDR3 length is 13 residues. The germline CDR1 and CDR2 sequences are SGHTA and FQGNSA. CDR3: CASSLVQPYGYTF.

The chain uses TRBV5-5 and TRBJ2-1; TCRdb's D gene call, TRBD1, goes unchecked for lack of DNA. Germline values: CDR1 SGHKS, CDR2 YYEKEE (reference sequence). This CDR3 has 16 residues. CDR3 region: CASSPDRTGVWNEQFF.

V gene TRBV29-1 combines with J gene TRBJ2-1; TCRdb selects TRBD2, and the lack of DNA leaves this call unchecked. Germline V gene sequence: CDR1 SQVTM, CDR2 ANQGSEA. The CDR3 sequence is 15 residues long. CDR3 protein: CSVVILATSYNEQFF.

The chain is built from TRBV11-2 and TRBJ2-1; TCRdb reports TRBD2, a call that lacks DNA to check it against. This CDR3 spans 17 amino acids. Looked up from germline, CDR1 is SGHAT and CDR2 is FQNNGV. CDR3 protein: CASSYRLLAGGNNEQFF.

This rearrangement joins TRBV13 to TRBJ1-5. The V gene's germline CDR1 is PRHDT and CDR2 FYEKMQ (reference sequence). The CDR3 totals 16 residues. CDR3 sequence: CASSLAAEGGHQPQHF.

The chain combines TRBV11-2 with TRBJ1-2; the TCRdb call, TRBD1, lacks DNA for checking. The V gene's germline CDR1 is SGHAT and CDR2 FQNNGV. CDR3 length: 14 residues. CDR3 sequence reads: CASSFSTGNYGYTF.